The 8 T cell receptor beta chains given below trace back to one sample, sequenced in a study of beta chain features in type 1 diabetes. The study reverse transcribed the entire isolated RNA, so it sequenced expressed TCRB transcripts. The protocol was immunoSEQ multiplex PCR, while the TCRdb copy is restricted to in-frame clones and leaves out a portion. The repertoire consists of some 700,000 clones, with around an eighth occurring once and the leading ten covering roughly 0.022%. These receptors have no identified antigens. The study, taken as a whole, reports: Type 1 diabetes patients had moderately but significantly shorter TCRB CDR3s in all four CD4+ subsets.

Sequencing was performed on naive CD4+ T cells from blood. These receptors were obtained from a man aged 18-30 years with type 1 diabetes.

V usage is TRBV7-2 and J usage is TRBJ2-7; D is undetermined. Between the trimmed V and J ends, which lost 5 bases and 0 bases, there was a span of 11 bases. CDR1 and CDR2 from the germline V gene are SGHTA and FQGNSA. The CDR3 has 14 residues. The CDR3 DNA reads TGTGCCAGCAGCCTGGGGTATAACTCCTACGAGCAGTACTTC. As protein: CASSLGYNSYEQYF.

This clone was detected only a few times. The V and J genes are TRBV30 and TRBJ2-7; tentatively, D is TRBD1 (6 bases). V lost 3 bases, J lost 3 bases, and 15 bases lay in between. The CDR3 runs to 14 residues. In germline, CDR1 is GTSNPN, CDR2 SVGIG (reference sequence). CDR3 DNA sequence: TGTGCCTGGAGGATGACAGGATTCGACTACGAGCAGTACTTC. Translation: CAWRMTGFDYEQYF.

The rearrangement links TRBV7-9 to TRBJ2-7; 8 bases are a match to TRBD1. Germline trimming cut 8 bases from V and 0 bases from J; bases unmatched to any gene: 12. This CDR3 comprises 16 residues. Germline values: CDR1 SEHNR, CDR2 FQNEAQ (reference sequence). The CDR3 reads CASSDRANYSSYEQYF. In nucleotides, the CDR3 is TGTGCCAGCTCGGACAGGGCCAATTATAGCTCCTACGAGCAGTACTTC.

This clone was detected only a few times. V gene TRBV28 combines with J gene TRBJ2-1; D remains ambiguous. There are 14 residues in the CDR3. Deletions cut 6 bases from V and 5 bases from J, with 14 bases between. Germline assignment: CDR1 MDHEN and CDR2 SYDVKM. The CDR3 region is CASSHPRRHNEQFF. CDR3 DNA sequence: TGTGCCAGCAGCCACCCCCGCAGGCACAATGAGCAGTTCTTC. Variable domain in full (rest from reference TRBV28 and TRBJ2-1): DVKVTQSSRYLVKRTGEKVFLECVQDMDHENMFWYRQDPGLGLRLIYFSYDVKMKEKGDIPEGYSVSREKKERFSLILESASTNQTSMYLCASSHPRRHNEQFFGPGTRLTVL.

The rearrangement joins TRBV5-1 to TRBJ2-1, with 8 bases that match TRBD1. Germline values: CDR1 SGHRS, CDR2 YFSETQ. The CDR3 is made up of 15 amino acids. Unmatched junction bases numbered 12, after V lost 4 bases and J lost 9 bases. Here the CDR3 DNA reads TGCGCCAGCAGCCCGGACAGGGCGGTCAATTTTGAGCAGTTCTTC. Protein product: CASSPDRAVNFEQFF.

The chain couples TRBV6-6 to TRBJ2-5; 9 bases agree with TRBD1. The trim removed 7 bases at V and 4 bases at J, leaving 10 bases unmatched. Germline V gene lookup returns CDR1 MNHNY and CDR2 SVGAGI (reference sequence). The CDR3 totals 15 residues. CDR3 in amino acids: CASNMERGQGETQYF. CDR3 nucleotide sequence: TGTGCCAGCAACATGGAGAGGGGACAGGGAGAGACCCAGTACTTC.

This clone was counted between two and nine times. This chain connects TRBV9 to TRBJ2-7; D gene uncertain. Trimming stripped 0 bases from V and 6 bases from J, with 10 bases between. The germline V gene has CDR1 SGDLS and CDR2 YYNGEE. The CDR3 is made up of 13 amino acids. The CDR3 DNA is TGTGCCAGCAGCGTAGACACCACTGGCGAGCAGTACTTC. Translated: CASSVDTTGEQYF.

The chain couples TRBV5-4 to TRBJ2-7; maybe TRBD1 (5 bases). V gave up 9 bases and J gave up 3 bases, with 13 bases separating them. CDR1 SGHNT and CDR2 YYREEE come from the germline V gene (reference sequence). The CDR3 has 12 residues. CDR3 DNA sequence: TGTGCCACCAATTGGCAGGGCTACGAGCAGTACTTC. Its translation: CATNWQGYEQYF.